These 24 T cell receptor beta chains were all obtained from the same sample, sequenced in a study of cytomegalovirus exposure and HLA in healthy donors. PCR employed 60 Vbeta and 13 Jbeta primers. The assay was immunoSEQ multiplex PCR, and TCRdb's table has in-frame clones only and misses some. Counted here are roughly 100,000 clones, about 9.4% occurring once; the ten biggest clones make up approximately 6%. Sequencing was performed on PBMCs. Receptors originate from a man aged 35 to 55 in good health and CMV-seropositive.

The rearrangement links TRBV28 to TRBJ2-7; D is perhaps TRBD2 (5 bases). This CDR3 comprises 16 residues. Germline V gives CDR1 MDHEN, CDR2 SYDVKM. V lost 2 bases, J lost 0 bases, and 14 bases lay in between. The CDR3 protein is CASSLGEMKASYEQYF. CDR3 DNA sequence: TGTGCCAGCAGTTTAGGGGAGATGAAGGCCTCCTACGAGCAGTACTTC.

The chain has TRBV10-1 and TRBJ2-1; TRBD2 matches 10 bases. Per germline, CDR1 WNHNN and CDR2 SYGVQD (reference sequence). The CDR3 consists of 14 residues. V lost 4 bases to trimming and J lost 6 bases; unmatched junction nucleotides: 3. CDR3 sequence: CASSALAGVNEQFF. DNA for the CDR3: TGCGCCAGCAGTGCCCTAGCGGGAGTCAATGAGCAGTTCTTC.

There are a few counts of this clone. This rearrangement joins TRBV5-1 to TRBJ2-1; weak D call: TRBD1 (6 bases). V was trimmed by 0 bases and J by 0 bases, leaving 10 bases between them. The CDR3 extends over 16 amino acids. From germline, CDR1 is SGHRS and CDR2 YFSETQ. The CDR3 region is CASSLEGQSSYNEQFF. As DNA, the CDR3 is TGCGCCAGCAGCTTGGAAGGACAGAGCTCCTACAATGAGCAGTTCTTC.

The chain carries TRBV28 and TRBJ2-5; the match to TRBD1 covers 7 bases. Gene TRBJ2-7 matches the end of the DNA better, so the J call may be wrong. Germline-derived CDR1 and CDR2 are MDHEN and SYDVKM. This CDR3 comprises 14 residues. The CDR3 spells CASIGGGYSYEQYF. CDR3 DNA: TGTGCCAGCATAGGGGGCGGGTACTCCTACGAGCAGTACTTC.

This rearrangement joins TRBV29-1 to TRBJ1-3; 10 bases agree with TRBD1. The CDR3 extends over 15 amino acids. Germline CDR1 is SQVTM and CDR2 is ANQGSEA. Germline trimming cut 4 bases from V and 4 bases from J; bases unmatched to any gene: 7. This CDR3 is CSVAPTGGAGNTIYF. In nucleotides, the CDR3 is TGCAGCGTTGCCCCGACAGGGGGCGCGGGAAACACCATATATTTT.

V is TRBV19 and J is TRBJ2-2; tentative D call: TRBD2 (5 bases). The germline gives CDR1 LNHDA, CDR2 SQIVND (reference sequence). V lost 6 bases and J 5 bases, leaving 16 bases between the germline ends. CDR3 size: 15 residues. CDR3 DNA sequence: TGTGCCAGTAGGAGGGCCGACCGCCGGACCGGGGAGCTGTTTTTT. Its translation is CASRRADRRTGELFF.

This clone was seen more than once but under ten times. The chain uses TRBV11-3 and TRBJ1-3; no definite D call. The V end lost 0 bases, the J end lost 9 bases, and 15 bases lay between the germline ends. Germline V gene lookup returns CDR1 SGHNT and CDR2 YENEEA. This CDR3 has 15 amino acids. The CDR3 protein is CASSLDSPGMATIYF. The CDR3 nucleotides read TGTGCCAGCAGCTTAGATTCCCCCGGGATGGCCACCATATATTTT.

This sequence joins TRBV15 and TRBJ2-1; D unclear. Germline loops: CDR1 LNHNV, CDR2 YYDKDF (reference sequence). V dropped 6 bases and J dropped 6 bases, with 6 bases sitting between them. The CDR3 loop spans 11 amino acids. CDR3 amino acids: CATSRSNEQFF. CDR3 DNA: TGTGCCACCAGTAGGAGCAATGAGCAGTTCTTC.

The J gene is TRBJ1-2, the V gene TRBV4-1; 10 bases agree with TRBD1. The CDR3 spans 15 residues. The J segment lost 2 bases and the V segment lost 6 bases, leaving 6 bases of the junction unmatched. The germline V gene encodes CDR1 MGHRA and CDR2 YSYEKL. CDR3 loop: CASSNPGQGNYGYTF. CDR3 nucleotide sequence: TGCGCCAGCAGTAACCCGGGACAGGGGAACTATGGCTACACCTTC.

This chain uses TRBV7-2 with TRBJ2-5; TRBD1 agrees at 7 bases. V shed 3 bases, J shed 5 bases, and the junction held 9 bases outside the gene matches. Germline V gene data show CDR1 as SGHTA and CDR2 as FQGNSA. The CDR3 length is 15 residues. The CDR3 DNA follows: TGTGCCAGCAGCTTTAGTTACAGGGGTTACGAGACCCAGTACTTC. It encodes CASSFSYRGYETQYF.

The gene calls are TRBV19 and TRBJ2-7; D ambiguous. CDR1 LNHDA and CDR2 SQIVND come from the germline V gene (reference sequence). V was trimmed by 5 bases and J by 3 bases, leaving 11 bases between them. The CDR3 loop spans 13 amino acids. The CDR3 loop reads CASSFSQDYEQYF. In DNA, the CDR3 is TGTGCCAGTAGTTTTAGTCAAGACTACGAGCAGTACTTC. Full variable domain (remainder filled in from reference TRBV19 and TRBJ2-7): DGGITQSPKYLFRKEGQNVTLSCEQNLNHDAMYWYRQDPGQGLRLIYYSQIVNDFQKGDIAEGYSVSREKKESFPLTVTSAQKNPTAFYLCASSFSQDYEQYFGPGTRLTVT.

The V gene is TRBV19, the J gene TRBJ1-5, with 7 bases identical to TRBD1. Trimming took 4 bases from V and 3 from J; bases not matched to a gene: 3. CDR1 LNHDA and CDR2 SQIVND come from the germline V gene (reference sequence). The CDR3 spans 14 residues. CDR3: CASSNGQVNQPQHF. CDR3 DNA sequence: TGTGCCAGTAGTAATGGACAGGTCAATCAGCCCCAGCATTTT.

The J gene is TRBJ2-7, the V gene TRBV7-6; TRBD1 matches at 8 bases. Germline trimming cut 6 bases from V and 4 bases from J; bases unmatched to any gene: 11. Germline CDR1 reads SGHVS; CDR2 reads FNYEAQ. CDR3 size: 15 residues. The CDR3 nucleotides are TGTGCCAGCAGTATCCTAGGACAGGGAGTATACGAGCAGTACTTC. The encoded protein is CASSILGQGVYEQYF. The full variable domain, with the rest looked up from reference TRBV7-6 and TRBJ2-7, is GAGVSQSPRYKVTKRGQDVALRCDPISGHVSLYWYRQALGQGPEFLTYFNYEAQQDKSGLPNDRFSAERPEGSISTLTIQRTEQRDSAMYRCASSILGQGVYEQYFGPGTRLTVT.

The V gene is TRBV28, the J gene TRBJ2-5, with TRBD1 identical over 7 bases. Germline-derived CDR1 and CDR2 are MDHEN and SYDVKM. CDR3 length: 15 amino acids. Losses at the gene ends were 3 bases for V and 5 bases for J; bases not matched to a gene: 9. This chain's CDR3 is CASSLDRIIHETQYF. The CDR3 nucleotides are TGTGCCAGCAGTTTGGACAGGATAATACACGAGACCCAGTACTTC.

This clone turned up a few times. The CDR3 DNA reads as TGTGCCAGCAAGGAGGAAGACAGGGGGCTATCGGGGGAGCTGTTTTTT. It translates to CASKEEDRGLSGELFF. This sequence joins TRBV27 and TRBJ2-2, with 10 bases that match TRBD1. This CDR3 has 16 residues. J was trimmed by 8 bases and V by 7 bases; bases with no gene match: 13. CDR1 is MNHEY, CDR2 SMNVEV, per germline (reference sequence).

This clone was counted a few times. The rearrangement uses TRBV10-1 and TRBJ2-7; no firm D call. The V gene lost 8 bases and the J gene lost 3 bases, with 14 bases spanning the gap. The germline CDR1 and CDR2 sequences are WNHNN and SYGVQD (reference sequence). The CDR3 extends over 13 amino acids. The DNA of the CDR3 is TGCGCCAGCCGCGCATCGCAGGTCTACGAGCAGTACTTC. Residues: CASRASQVYEQYF.

The CDR3 sequence is CASSQELAGGTDTQYF. The CDR3 coding sequence is TGTGCCAGCAGCCAAGAACTAGCGGGAGGGACAGATACGCAGTATTTT. The chain combines TRBV4-2 with TRBJ2-3; TRBD2 matches 13 bases. From germline, CDR1 is LGHNA and CDR2 YNFKEQ. The junction had 0 bases not matched to a gene; V was cut back by 0 bases and J by 3 bases. The CDR3 loop spans 16 amino acids.

The chain uses TRBV28 and TRBJ2-1; 11 positions match TRBD2. Germline CDR1 reads MDHEN; CDR2 reads SYDVKM. V trimming: 6 bases; J trimming: 6 bases; junction bases outside the gene matches: 10. This CDR3 is 16 amino acids long. CDR3 sequence reads: CASSPPGLAVVNEQFF. In DNA form, the CDR3 reads TGTGCCAGCAGCCCCCCGGGACTAGCGGTTGTCAATGAGCAGTTCTTC.

The CDR3 DNA sequence: TGTGCCAGCAGTTCACCGACAGAGTTGAGCAATCAGCCCCAGCATTTT. Amino acids: CASSSPTELSNQPQHF. This chain connects TRBV28 to TRBJ1-5; possible D gene TRBD1, 5 bases. Germline V gene data show CDR1 as MDHEN and CDR2 as SYDVKM. The CDR3 loop spans 16 amino acids. V lost 4 bases to trimming and J lost 1 base, with 14 bases between them.

The chain uses TRBV28 and TRBJ1-2; a weak D match, TRBD1 (5 bases). Deletions cut 4 bases from V and 0 bases from J, with 12 bases between. The CDR3 spans 15 residues. Germline values: CDR1 MDHEN, CDR2 SYDVKM. The CDR3, as DNA: TGTGCCAGCAGTTCCACGGGACTTGCTAACTATGGCTACACCTTC. Protein sequence: CASSSTGLANYGYTF.

The sample holds a few counts of this clone. The chain recombines TRBV4-1 with TRBJ2-3; possible D gene TRBD1, 5 bases. The CDR3 has 15 amino acids. Trimming removed 5 bases from V and 8 bases from J, with 20 bases in between. Germline loops: CDR1 MGHRA, CDR2 YSYEKL. The CDR3 here is CASSIPWGRQFTQYF. CDR3 DNA: TGCGCCAGCAGCATCCCCTGGGGTAGACAGTTTACGCAGTATTTT.

This rearrangement joins TRBV28 to TRBJ1-2, with D uncertain. The V gene's germline CDR1 is MDHEN and CDR2 SYDVKM. Trimming took off 3 bases at V and 3 bases at J, with 8 bases between the two ends. The CDR3 contains 13 residues. In nucleotides, the CDR3 is TGTGCCAGCAGTTTTCCCGGTCACTATGGCTACACCTTC. Translated: CASSFPGHYGYTF.

The chain joins TRBV4-3 to TRBJ1-3; maybe TRBD1 (5 bases). The V end was cut by 1 base, the J end by 4 bases, with 14 bases between. The CDR3 covers 16 residues. In germline, CDR1 is LGHNA, CDR2 YSLEER. DNA of the CDR3: TGCGCCAGCAGCCAAGTTAGCGGGGGATCAGGAAACACCATATATTTT. Its protein product is CASSQVSGGSGNTIYF.

CDR3 nucleotide sequence: TGTGCCACCAGCAGTCCAGGGAGCAATCAGCCCCAGCATTTT. Protein product: CATSSPGSNQPQHF. V gene TRBV15 combines with J gene TRBJ1-5; D is perhaps TRBD1 (5 bases). The germline V gene encodes CDR1 LNHNV and CDR2 YYDKDF (reference sequence). CDR3 size: 14 residues. Trimming removed 3 bases from V and 1 base from J, with 7 bases in between. The full variable domain, completed using reference TRBV15 and TRBJ1-5, is DAMVIQNPRYQVTQFGKPVTLSCSQTLNHNVMYWYQQKSSQAPKLLFHYYDKDFNNEADTPDNFQSRRPNTSFCFLDIRSPGLGDTAMYLCATSSPGSNQPQHFGDGTRLSIL.